These T cell receptor beta chains were read from a single sample in a study of T cells after yellow fever vaccination. TCRdb re-analysed the 5' RACE reads in MiXCR, keeping a single row per CDR3 protein. Of approximately 160,000 distinct CDR3 sequences detected, 6.2% appear once; the ten largest clones hold roughly 3%. The sample was CD4+ T cells sorted from PBMCs, taken on the day of the first yellow fever vaccination. The origin of the receptors is a man aged 18-30 years who received the YFV17D yellow fever vaccine. CDR3s include the opening cysteine and the closing phenylalanine or tryptophan. The D gene is left open where the match is weak. Clone sizes are given selectively: once, few, many, or a class where the clone is expanded.

d_call clone_size j_call v_call cdr3_aa cdr3_nt
TRBD2 few TRBJ2-3 TRBV7-2 CASREMAGGLDTQYF TGTGCCAGCAGGGAAATGGCGGGGGGGCTAGATACGCAGTATTTT
. . TRBJ1-2 TRBV6-5 CASSYEGRVELDGYTF TGTGCCAGCAGTTACGAGGGCCGGGTAGAGTTGGATGGCTACACCTTC
. . TRBJ2-3 TRBV28 CASSSGGADTQYF TGTGCCAGCAGTTCCGGGGGTGCAGATACGCAGTATTTT
. . TRBJ1-4 TRBV7-2 CASSFGKGTPLAKLFF TGTGCCAGCAGCTTCGGCAAAGGGACACCTTTGGCAAAACTGTTTTTT
. . TRBJ2-2 TRBV13 CASSPRDRDGTGELFF TGTGCCAGCAGCCCCCGGGACCGGGATGGCACCGGGGAGCTGTTTTTT
. many TRBJ1-1 TRBV5-5 CASSGRGLTEAFF TGTGCCAGCAGTGGGCGGGGCCTCACTGAAGCTTTCTTT
. many TRBJ2-7 TRBV19 CASSNTGSYEQYF TGTGCCAGTAGTAACACAGGCTCCTACGAGCAGTACTTC
. . TRBJ1-6 TRBV6-6 CASSYGGRWALHF TGTGCCAGCAGTTATGGCGGGCGGTGGGCCCTCCACTTT
TRBD2 . TRBJ2-7 TRBV5-1 CASGPQAGGAREQYF TGCGCCAGCGGGCCCCAAGCCGGGGGGGCGAGAGAGCAGTACTTC
TRBD1 many TRBJ2-7 TRBV12-3/TRBV12-4 CASTPTGGHLGPYF TGTGCCAGCACCCCGACAGGGGGCCACCTTGGCCCGTACTTC
TRBD1 many TRBJ1-1 TRBV12-3/TRBV12-4 CASTRPGQGENEAFF TGTGCCAGCACCAGGCCCGGACAGGGTGAAAATGAAGCTTTCTTT
. many TRBJ2-5 TRBV4-3 CASSQEIRETQYF TGCGCCAGCAGCCAAGAAATCAGAGAGACCCAGTACTTC
. many TRBJ2-3 TRBV7-3 CASSFRGRGEDTQYF TGTGCCAGCAGCTTTAGGGGGCGCGGGGAAGATACGCAGTATTTT
TRBD1 many TRBJ2-7 TRBV20-1 CSASPRTGQYYEQYF TGCAGTGCTAGCCCAAGGACAGGCCAATACTACGAGCAGTACTTC
TRBD1 few TRBJ1-6 TRBV7-2 CASSLAPGTGGSYNSPLHF TGTGCCAGCAGCTTAGCCCCCGGGACAGGGGGTTCCTATAATTCACCCCTCCACTTT
TRBD1 few TRBJ1-1 TRBV5-1 CASSGQGRTEAFF TGCGCCAGCAGCGGACAGGGGAGGACTGAAGCTTTCTTT
. few TRBJ1-1 TRBV24-1 CATSERDGTEAFF TGTGCCACCAGTGAACGGGACGGAACTGAAGCTTTCTTT
. . TRBJ1-3 TRBV18 CASRGAPSSGNTIYF TGTGCCAGCCGGGGGGCACCCAGCTCTGGAAACACCATATATTTT
. many TRBJ2-1 TRBV19 CASSIRSVSDEQFF TGTGCCAGTAGTATAAGATCAGTGTCAGATGAGCAGTTCTTC
. . TRBJ1-1 TRBV5-1 CASSLLAYGLNTEAFF TGCGCCAGCAGCCTACTGGCCTACGGGCTGAACACTGAAGCTTTCTTT
TRBD1 . TRBJ2-2 TRBV7-2 CASSYGTGGRELFF TGTGCCAGCAGCTATGGGACAGGGGGAAGGGAGCTGTTTTTT
TRBD2 many TRBJ2-1 TRBV7-2 CASSLGTSGGPYKQFF TGTGCCAGCAGCTTAGGGACTAGCGGGGGGCCCTACAAGCAGTTCTTC
. many TRBJ1-5 TRBV20-1 CSAKRGGHQPQHF TGCAGTGCCAAGAGGGGGGGCCATCAGCCCCAGCATTTT
. . TRBJ1-2 TRBV6-2/TRBV6-3 CASSYGTANYGYTF TGTGCCAGCAGTTACGGTACAGCTAACTATGGCTACACCTTC